Given below is one TCR beta chain in context. The record originates from a study of blood T cell repertoires in COVID-19. The CDR3 extends over 15 amino acids. V lost 8 bases and J 0 bases, leaving 15 bases between the germline ends. Germline assignment: CDR1 KGHDR and CDR2 SFDVKD. Under the authors' procedure: Amplification of reference gene primers was used by the study to estimate nucleated cell counts. This table comes from immunoSEQ multiplex PCR, and its TCRdb copy is limited to in-frame clones, with some not included. That table supplies the V and J calls and clone size; D and trimming were determined from the DNA. The table includes around 170,000 clones, roughly 90% detected once.

The origin of this receptor is a woman in her seventies with acute or convalescent COVID-19. This chain uses TRBV24-1 with TRBJ1-1, with D possibly matching TRBD1 (5 bases). The sample was peripheral blood. The CDR3 sequence is CATNETEGMNTEAFF. The CDR3 coding sequence is TGTGCCACCAACGAGACAGAAGGGATGAACACTGAAGCTTTCTTT.